This TCR beta chain is drawn from a study of liver allograft versus peripheral blood T cells. As for the study in general: Comparative analysis was performed on T cell receptor repertoires from transplanted livers and from recipients' peripheral blood. Overall study findings and caveats: Liver allograft repertoires of T cell receptors reportedly diverged from peripheral blood repertoires.

Trimming took off 5 bases at V and 6 bases at J, with 14 bases between the two ends. Germline V gene lookup returns CDR1 DFQATT and CDR2 SNEGSKA (reference sequence). The CDR3 sequence is 13 residues long. Each CDR3 protein gets one entry after TCRdb re-called the reads with MiXCR. The sample carries 9,500 to 12,000 distinct CDR3 sequences, approximately 19% recorded once. Comment on this clonotype: Its target is not known.

The TCR comes from a human patient who had a liver transplant. Some T cells may arise from the graft donor. V gene TRBV20-1 combines with J gene TRBJ1-5; D is unclear. CDR3 in amino acids: CSAPEILGQPQHF. DNA of the CDR3: TGCAGTGCTCCCGAGATCCTCGGTCAGCCCCAGCATTTT.